This T cell receptor (beta chain) was documented in a study of control samples from healthy donors and cancer patients (dated by TCRdb to 2019 to 2021). The library was produced with the immunoSEQ multiplex PCR assay. Imported from immuneACCESS, the table was reduced by TCRdb to in-frame sequences with V and J called. These copies leave out some clones; in studies compared against another copy, an unresolved V gene accounts for under half, and the cause of the remainder is not known. For this sample there are 30,000 to 35,000 clones; roughly nine tenths appear just once. About 1.5% of the sample is taken by the ten largest. The CDR1 and CDR2 encoded by the germline V gene are MNHEY and SVGAGI. The CDR3 runs 14 residues from the cysteine to the phenylalanine. Only the CDR3 part of the read is kept: 42 bases, read in frame from the first base. V is pared back by 0 bases and J by 5 bases, with 7 bases lying between the germline termini.

The count of this clone is one. It has no known antigen specificity. No base-level quality is on record; no much larger clone is a single base apart. The chain joins TRBV6-5 to TRBJ2-2; the D region may be TRBD1 or TRBD2, each matching 5 bases equally. The clonotype was recovered from a woman aged 40 to 50 with lung cancer. The sequencing input was PBMCs. The base sequence is TGTGCCAGCAGTTACTCGGGGGAAACCGGGGAGCTGTTTTTT. It translates as CASSYSGETGELFF.